Below, 10 T cell receptor beta chains from the same sample are listed, as sequenced in a study of blood T cell repertoires in COVID-19 (dated by TCRdb to between 2020 and 2021). Receptors were amplified or captured by the immunoSEQ multiplex PCR assay. Drawn from immuneACCESS, this table holds only the in-frame rearrangements with V and J called that TCRdb kept. Clones are partly lost; checked studies trace under half to an unresolved V gene and leave the rest unexplained. This sample lists 200,000 to 250,000 clones; about 82% were detected once. Together, the top ten hold approximately 6% of the sample. What was sequenced was peripheral blood. The receptors stem from a woman of 80 years or more with COVID-19, enrolled during active disease.

The chain joins TRBV19 to TRBJ1-4; 8 bases match TRBD1. The CDR3 consists of 15 residues. Germline lookup yields CDR1 LNHDA and CDR2 SQIVND (reference sequence). The V segment lost 5 bases and the J segment 4 bases; nucleotides outside the gene matches: 6. The CDR3 bases are TGTGCCAGTAGTTTTGGACAGGGCGTTAATGAAAAACTGTTTTTT. Protein: CASSFGQGVNEKLFF.

This clone was counted once. The chain links TRBV15 to TRBJ2-2; D unclear. Trimming pared 2 bases from V and 5 bases from J, leaving 6 bases between. The CDR3 extends over 13 amino acids. Germline V lookup: CDR1 LNHNV, CDR2 YYDKDF (reference sequence). The CDR3 region is CATSRQLTGELFF. Here the CDR3 DNA reads TGTGCCACCAGCAGACAGTTAACCGGGGAGCTGTTTTTT.

The rearrangement joins TRBV28 to TRBJ2-2; the match to TRBD2 covers 9 bases. Per the germline V gene, CDR1 is MDHEN and CDR2 is SYDVKM. The CDR3 totals 15 residues. Trimming removed 6 bases from V and 7 bases from J; junction bases left unmatched: 9. For the CDR3, the DNA is TGTGCCAGCAGGAGCGGGGGGACCTTTCGCGGGGAGCTGTTTTTT. This codes for CASRSGGTFRGELFF.

The V and J genes are TRBV10-3 and TRBJ1-4, with 7 bases lining up with TRBD1. Per germline, CDR1 ENHRY and CDR2 SYGVKD. This CDR3 contains 14 residues. The V and J ends lost 0 bases and 8 bases, in that order; junction bases with no gene match: 3. The CDR3 spells CAISESGQVEKLFF. The DNA for the CDR3 is TGTGCCATCAGTGAGTCCGGACAGGTAGAAAAACTGTTTTTT.

This clone was observed a few times. V usage is TRBV5-5 and J usage is TRBJ1-4; D is unclear. Trimming shortened V by 3 bases and J by 7 bases, and 13 bases separated the two germline ends. Per germline, CDR1 SGHKS and CDR2 YYEKEE (reference sequence). The CDR3 is 14 residues long. CDR3 coding DNA: TGTGCCAGCAGCTCCCCGCTCGGGAGTGAAAAACTGTTTTTT. Protein product: CASSSPLGSEKLFF.

The gene calls are TRBV19 and TRBJ1-5; 11 positions match TRBD1. Per the germline V gene, CDR1 is LNHDA and CDR2 is SQIVND (reference sequence). The CDR3 covers 15 residues. The V gene end was trimmed by 4 bases and the J gene end by 6 bases; junction bases not matched to a gene: 5. In nucleotides, the CDR3 is TGTGCCAGTAGTACGACGGACAGGGGGCTTCAGCCCCAGCATTTT. Its protein product is CASSTTDRGLQPQHF.

The chain combines TRBV18 with TRBJ2-3, with 7 positions matching TRBD1. CDR3 length: 15 residues. V lost 3 bases to trimming and J lost 2 bases; unmatched junction nucleotides: 5. Germline loops: CDR1 KGHSH, CDR2 LQKENI. In nucleotides, the CDR3 is TGTGCCAGCTCACCCGGGACAGAAAACACAGATACGCAGTATTTT. It translates to CASSPGTENTDTQYF.

V and J are TRBV9 and TRBJ1-2, with TRBD1 matching over 8 bases. After removal of 4 bases from V and 0 bases from J, the junction contained 2 bases not matched to a gene. Germline V CDR1 and CDR2: SGDLS, YYNGEE. The CDR3 loop spans 14 amino acids. CDR3: CASSRTGSNYGYTF. The CDR3 DNA is TGTGCCAGCAGCCGGACAGGGTCTAACTATGGCTACACCTTC.

The rearrangement uses TRBV5-4 and TRBJ2-3; 8 bases align to TRBD2. From germline, CDR1 is SGHNT and CDR2 YYREEE (reference sequence). With V trimmed by 1 base and J by 2 bases, 9 bases remained unmatched. The CDR3 is 17 residues long. For the CDR3, the DNA is TGTGCCAGCAGCTTGTTCCATAGCGGGGCTTCCACAGATACGCAGTATTTT. It is translated as CASSLFHSGASTDTQYF.

The V call is TRBV9, the J call TRBJ2-3; 7 bases match TRBD2. The junction had 12 bases not matched to a gene; V was cut back by 4 bases and J by 4 bases. This CDR3 is 16 amino acids long. CDR1 is SGDLS and CDR2 is YYNGEE in the germline V gene. DNA of the CDR3: TGTGCCAGCAGCTTCTCGGCTGGCGGGGGATCAGATACGCAGTATTTT. Its translation is CASSFSAGGGSDTQYF.